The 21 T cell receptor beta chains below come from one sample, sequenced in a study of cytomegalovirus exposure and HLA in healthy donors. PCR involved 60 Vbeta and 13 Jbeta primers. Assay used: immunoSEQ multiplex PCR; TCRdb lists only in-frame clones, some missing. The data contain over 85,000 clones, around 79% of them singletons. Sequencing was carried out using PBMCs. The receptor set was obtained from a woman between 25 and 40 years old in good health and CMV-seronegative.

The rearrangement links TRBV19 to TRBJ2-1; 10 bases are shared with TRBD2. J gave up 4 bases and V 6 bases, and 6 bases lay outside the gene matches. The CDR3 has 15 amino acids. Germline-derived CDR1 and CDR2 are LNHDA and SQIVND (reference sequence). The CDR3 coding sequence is TGTGCCAGTAGCGCGGGGACTAGCGCGTACAATGAGCAGTTCTTC. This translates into CASSAGTSAYNEQFF. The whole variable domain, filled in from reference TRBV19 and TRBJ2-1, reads DGGITQSPKYLFRKEGQNVTLSCEQNLNHDAMYWYRQDPGQGLRLIYYSQIVNDFQKGDIAEGYSVSREKKESFPLTVTSAQKNPTAFYLCASSAGTSAYNEQFFGPGTRLTVL.

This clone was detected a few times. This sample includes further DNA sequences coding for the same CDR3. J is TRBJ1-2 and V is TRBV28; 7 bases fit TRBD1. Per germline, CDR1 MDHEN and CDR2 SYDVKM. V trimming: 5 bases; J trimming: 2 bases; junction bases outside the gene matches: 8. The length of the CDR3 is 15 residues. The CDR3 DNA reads TGTGCCAGCAGTGTATCCGGGACAGCGAACTATGGCTACACCTTC. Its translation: CASSVSGTANYGYTF.

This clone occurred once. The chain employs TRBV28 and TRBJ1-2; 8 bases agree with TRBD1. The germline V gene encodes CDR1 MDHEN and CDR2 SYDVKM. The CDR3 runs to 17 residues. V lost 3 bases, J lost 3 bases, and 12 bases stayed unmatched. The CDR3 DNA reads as TGTGCCAGCAGTTTGGGGACAGGACTAAGCGGATACTATGGCTACACCTTC. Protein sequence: CASSLGTGLSGYYGYTF.

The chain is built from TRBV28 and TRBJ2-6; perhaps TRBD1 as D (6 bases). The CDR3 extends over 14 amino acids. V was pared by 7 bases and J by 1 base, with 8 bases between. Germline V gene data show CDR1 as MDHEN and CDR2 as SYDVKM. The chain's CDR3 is CASTRGSGANVLTF. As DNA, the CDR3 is TGTGCCAGCACCAGGGGATCTGGGGCCAACGTCCTGACTTTC.

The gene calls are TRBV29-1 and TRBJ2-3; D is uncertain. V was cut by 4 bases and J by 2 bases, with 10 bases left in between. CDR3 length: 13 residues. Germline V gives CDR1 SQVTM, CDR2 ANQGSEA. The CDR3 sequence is CSVVRHSTDTQYF. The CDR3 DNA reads TGCAGCGTTGTCAGGCACTCCACAGATACGCAGTATTTT.

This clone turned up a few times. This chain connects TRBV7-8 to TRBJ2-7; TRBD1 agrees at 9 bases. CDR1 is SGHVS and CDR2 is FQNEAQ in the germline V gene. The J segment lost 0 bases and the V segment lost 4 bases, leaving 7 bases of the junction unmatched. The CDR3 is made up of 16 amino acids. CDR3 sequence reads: CASSYEQGASSYEQYF. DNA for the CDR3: TGTGCCAGCAGCTACGAACAGGGGGCGTCCTCCTACGAGCAGTACTTC.

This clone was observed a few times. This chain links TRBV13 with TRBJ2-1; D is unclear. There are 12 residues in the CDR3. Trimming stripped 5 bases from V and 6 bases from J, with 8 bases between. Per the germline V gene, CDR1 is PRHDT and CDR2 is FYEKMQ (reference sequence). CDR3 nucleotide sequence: TGTGCCAGCAGCGACACAGTCAATGAGCAGTTCTTC. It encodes CASSDTVNEQFF.

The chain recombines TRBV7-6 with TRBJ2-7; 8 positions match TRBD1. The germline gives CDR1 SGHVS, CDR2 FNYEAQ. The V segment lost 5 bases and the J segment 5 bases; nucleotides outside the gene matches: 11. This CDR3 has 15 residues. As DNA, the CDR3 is TGTGCCAGCAGCCAGCGAGGACAGGGTATCCACGAGCAGTACTTC. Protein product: CASSQRGQGIHEQYF.

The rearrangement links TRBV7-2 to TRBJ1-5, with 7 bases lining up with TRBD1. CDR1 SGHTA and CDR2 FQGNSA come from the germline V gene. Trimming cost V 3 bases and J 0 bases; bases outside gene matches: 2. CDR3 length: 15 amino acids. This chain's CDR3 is CASSLGQTSNQPQHF. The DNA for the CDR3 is TGTGCCAGCAGCTTGGGACAGACTAGCAATCAGCCCCAGCATTTT.

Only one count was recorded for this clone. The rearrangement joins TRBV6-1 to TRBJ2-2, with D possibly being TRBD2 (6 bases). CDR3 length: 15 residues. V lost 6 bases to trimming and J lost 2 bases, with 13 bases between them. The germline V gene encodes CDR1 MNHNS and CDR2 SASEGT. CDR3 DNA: TGTGCCAGCAGCAGAGGGACTTTAAACACCGGGGAGCTGTTTTTT. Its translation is CASSRGTLNTGELFF.

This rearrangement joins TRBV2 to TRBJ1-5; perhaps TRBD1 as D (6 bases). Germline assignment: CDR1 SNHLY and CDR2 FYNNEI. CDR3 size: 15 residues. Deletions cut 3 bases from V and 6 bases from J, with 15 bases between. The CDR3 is CASSDPWGLGQPQHF. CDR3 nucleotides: TGTGCCAGCAGTGACCCGTGGGGGCTCGGTCAGCCCCAGCATTTT.

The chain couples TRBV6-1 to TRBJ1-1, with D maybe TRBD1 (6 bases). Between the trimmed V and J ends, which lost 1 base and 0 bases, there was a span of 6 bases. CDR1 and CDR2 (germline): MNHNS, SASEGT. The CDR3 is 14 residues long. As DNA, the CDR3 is TGTGCCAGCAGTGAAGGGACAGTGAACACTGAAGCTTTCTTT. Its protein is CASSEGTVNTEAFF.

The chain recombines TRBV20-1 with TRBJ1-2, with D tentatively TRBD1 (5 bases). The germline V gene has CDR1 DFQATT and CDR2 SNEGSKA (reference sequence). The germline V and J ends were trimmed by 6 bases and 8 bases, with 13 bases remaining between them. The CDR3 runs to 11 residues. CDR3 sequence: CSAVGSGGYTF. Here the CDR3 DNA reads TGCAGTGCCGTCGGGTCAGGGGGCTACACCTTC.

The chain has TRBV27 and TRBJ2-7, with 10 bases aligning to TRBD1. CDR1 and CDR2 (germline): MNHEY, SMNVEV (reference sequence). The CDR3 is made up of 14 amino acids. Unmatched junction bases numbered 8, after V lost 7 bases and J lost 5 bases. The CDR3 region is CASKLPGQGNEQYF. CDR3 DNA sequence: TGTGCCAGCAAACTACCGGGACAGGGGAACGAGCAGTACTTC.

CDR3 DNA: TGTGCCAGCAGCTCCCGACAGGGGGCGGGCGGCTACACCTTC. Encoded protein: CASSSRQGAGGYTF. The chain has TRBV9 and TRBJ1-2, with 10 bases aligning to TRBD1. CDR1 is SGDLS and CDR2 is YYNGEE in the germline V gene. This CDR3 has 14 residues. V shed 4 bases, J shed 8 bases, and the junction held 8 bases outside the gene matches.

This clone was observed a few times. The CDR3 region is CASSSNRGRADTQYF. CDR3 sequence (DNA): TGTGCCAGCAGTTCAAACAGGGGACGGGCAGATACGCAGTATTTT. This rearrangement joins TRBV7-2 to TRBJ2-3; 7 bases fit TRBD1. Germline CDR1 is SGHTA and CDR2 is FQGNSA. This CDR3 is 15 amino acids long. Trimming at V came to 6 bases and at J to 4 bases, leaving 10 bases not matched to a gene.

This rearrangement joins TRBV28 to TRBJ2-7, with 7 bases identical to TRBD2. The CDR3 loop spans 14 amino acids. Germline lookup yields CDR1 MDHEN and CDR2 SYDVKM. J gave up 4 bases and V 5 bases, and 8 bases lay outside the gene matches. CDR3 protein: CASSKRGVTYEQYF. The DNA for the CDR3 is TGTGCCAGCAGTAAGCGGGGAGTTACTTACGAGCAGTACTTC. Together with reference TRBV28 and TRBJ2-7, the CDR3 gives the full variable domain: DVKVTQSSRYLVKRTGEKVFLECVQDMDHENMFWYRQDPGLGLRLIYFSYDVKMKEKGDIPEGYSVSREKKERFSLILESASTNQTSMYLCASSKRGVTYEQYFGPGTRLTVT.

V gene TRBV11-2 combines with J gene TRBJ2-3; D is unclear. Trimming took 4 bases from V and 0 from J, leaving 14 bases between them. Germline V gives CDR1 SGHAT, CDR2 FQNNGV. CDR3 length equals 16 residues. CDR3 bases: TGTGCCAGCAGCTCCCTGGGTGGAGAGAGCACAGATACGCAGTATTTT. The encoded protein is CASSSLGGESTDTQYF. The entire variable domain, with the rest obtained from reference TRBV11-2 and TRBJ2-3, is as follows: EAGVAQSPRYKIIEKRQSVAFWCNPISGHATLYWYQQILGQGPKLLIQFQNNGVVDDSQLPKDRFSAERLKGVDSTLKIQPAKLEDSAVYLCASSSLGGESTDTQYFGPGTRLTVL.

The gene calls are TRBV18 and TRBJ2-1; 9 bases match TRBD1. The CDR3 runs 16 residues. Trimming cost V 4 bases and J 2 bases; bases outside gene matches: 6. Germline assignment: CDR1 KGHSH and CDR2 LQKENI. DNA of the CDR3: TGTGCCAGCTCACGACTCGGGACAGGGCCCTACAATGAGCAGTTCTTC. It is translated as CASSRLGTGPYNEQFF.

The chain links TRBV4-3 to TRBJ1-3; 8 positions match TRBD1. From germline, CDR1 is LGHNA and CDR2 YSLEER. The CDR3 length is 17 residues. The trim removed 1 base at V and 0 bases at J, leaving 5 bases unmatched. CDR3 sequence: CASSQGQGKGSGNTIYF. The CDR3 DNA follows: TGCGCCAGCAGCCAAGGACAGGGGAAAGGCTCTGGAAACACCATATATTTT.

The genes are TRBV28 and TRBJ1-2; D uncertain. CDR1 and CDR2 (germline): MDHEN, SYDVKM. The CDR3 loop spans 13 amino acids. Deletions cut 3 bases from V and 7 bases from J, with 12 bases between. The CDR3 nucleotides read TGTGCCAGCAGTTTCCCCCTAGACCGTGGCTACACCTTC. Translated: CASSFPLDRGYTF.